This T cell receptor beta chain was sequenced in a study of cytomegalovirus exposure and HLA in healthy donors. Study-level background: Assignment to the Caucasian-associated ancestry cluster applied to about 80% of the approximately 420 genotyped donors.

Study-wide points: The study recorded 150 to 200 TCR beta chains that were cytomegalovirus-associated. As a later analysis revealed, most CMV-associated TCR beta chains appeared HLA-restricted.

Points on this clone: As yet, its antigen is unknown.

The PCR used 60 Vbeta and 13 Jbeta primers. Data came from immunoSEQ multiplex PCR; TCRdb stores just in-frame clones and leaves some out. The sample table includes some 110,000 clones. Germline CDR1 reads SNHLY; CDR2 reads FYNNEI. The CDR3 is made up of 17 amino acids. Losses at the gene ends were 7 bases for V and 6 bases for J; bases not matched to a gene: 16. The chain combines TRBV2 with TRBJ2-7, with 12 bases identical to TRBD1. The source material was PBMCs. This sequence originates from a man between 40 and 49 years old in good health and CMV-seropositive. The CDR3 nucleotides read TGTGCCAGCACCAGAATGCTTGGGACAGGGGGCTGGGGCGAGCAGTACTTC. Its protein is CASTRMLGTGGWGEQYF.